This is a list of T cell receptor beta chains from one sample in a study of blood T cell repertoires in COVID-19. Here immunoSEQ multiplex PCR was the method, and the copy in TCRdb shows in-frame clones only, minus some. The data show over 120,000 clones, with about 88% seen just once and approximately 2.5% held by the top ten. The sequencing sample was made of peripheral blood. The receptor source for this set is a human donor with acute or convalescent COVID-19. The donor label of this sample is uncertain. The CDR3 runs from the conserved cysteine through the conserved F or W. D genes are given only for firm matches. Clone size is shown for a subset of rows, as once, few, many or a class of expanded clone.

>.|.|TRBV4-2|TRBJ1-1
CASSHGQLNTEAFF
TGTGCCAGCAGCCACGGACAGCTAAACACTGAAGCTTTCTTT
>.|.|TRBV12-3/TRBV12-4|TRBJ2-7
CASSLVSYEQYF
TGTGCCAGCAGTTTGGTTAGTTACGAGCAGTACTTC
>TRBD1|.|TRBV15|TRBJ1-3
CATSPDRGSGNTIYF
TGTGCCACCAGCCCCGACAGGGGCTCTGGAAACACCATATATTTT
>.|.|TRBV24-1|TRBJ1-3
CATSDGTGKKGNTIYF
TGTGCCACCAGTGATGGAACAGGGAAGAAGGGAAACACCATATATTTT
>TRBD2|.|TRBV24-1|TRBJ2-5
CATSDYGTSGKETQYF
TGTGCCACCAGTGATTACGGGACTAGCGGCAAAGAGACCCAGTACTTC
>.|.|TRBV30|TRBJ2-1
CAWSVQPWNEQFF
TGTGCCTGGAGTGTACAACCTTGGAATGAGCAGTTCTTC
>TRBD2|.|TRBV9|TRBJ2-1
CASSARTSIYNEQFF
TGTGCCAGCAGCGCCAGGACTAGTATTTACAATGAGCAGTTCTTC
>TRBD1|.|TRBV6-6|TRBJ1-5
CASSSQGAGSNQPQHF
TGTGCCAGCAGTTCCCAGGGGGCAGGAAGCAATCAGCCCCAGCATTTT
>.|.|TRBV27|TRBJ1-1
CASSLEAGSREAFF
TGTGCCAGCAGTTTGGAAGCAGGGTCCCGTGAAGCTTTCTTT
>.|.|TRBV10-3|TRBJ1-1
CAISEGRGRSEAFF
TGTGCCATCAGCGAGGGCAGGGGAAGGTCGGAAGCTTTCTTT
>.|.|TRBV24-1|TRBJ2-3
CATSDFGGTQYF
TGTGCCACCAGTGATTTCGGGGGTACGCAGTATTTT
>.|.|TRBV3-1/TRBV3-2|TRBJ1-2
CASSQVAGNGYTF
TGTGCCAGCAGCCAAGTGGCAGGGAATGGCTACACCTTC
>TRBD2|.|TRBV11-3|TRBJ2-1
CASSRGGLAVYNEQFF
TGTGCCAGCAGCCGGGGGGGTCTAGCGGTATACAATGAGCAGTTCTTC
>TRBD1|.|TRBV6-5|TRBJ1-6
CASSERGLDSPLHF
TGTGCCAGCAGCGAGAGGGGGCTCGATTCACCCCTCCACTTT
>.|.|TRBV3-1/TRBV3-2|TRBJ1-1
CASSQDRGGTEAFF
TGTGCCAGCAGCCAAGATCGGGGGGGTACTGAAGCTTTCTTT
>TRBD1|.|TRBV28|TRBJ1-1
CASSVVQGVYEAFF
TGTGCCAGCAGTGTGGTCCAGGGGGTATATGAAGCTTTCTTT
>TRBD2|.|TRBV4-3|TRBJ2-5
CASSPGLAFWETQYF
TGCGCCAGCAGCCCGGGACTAGCGTTTTGGGAGACCCAGTACTTC
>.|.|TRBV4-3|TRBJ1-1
CASSLKWNTEAFF
TGCGCCAGCAGCCTAAAATGGAACACTGAAGCTTTCTTT
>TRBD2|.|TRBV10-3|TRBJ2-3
CAISSGTSVDTQYF
TGTGCCATCAGCTCCGGGACTAGCGTTGATACGCAGTATTTT
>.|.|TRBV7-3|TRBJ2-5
CASRNSPVETQYF
TGTGCCAGCAGAAATTCCCCTGTGGAGACCCAGTACTTC
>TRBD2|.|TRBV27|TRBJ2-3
CASSLTSGDPRDTQYF
TGTGCCAGCAGTTTAACCAGCGGGGACCCCCGGGATACGCAGTATTTT
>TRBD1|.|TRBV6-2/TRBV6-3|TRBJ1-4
CASSRTGSNEKLFF
TGTGCCAGCAGTAGGACAGGGTCGAATGAAAAACTGTTTTTT
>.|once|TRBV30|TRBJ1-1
CAWTLVRHTEAFF
TGTGCCTGGACCTTAGTGAGGCACACTGAAGCTTTCTTT
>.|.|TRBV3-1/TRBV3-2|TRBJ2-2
CASSQEVPVVSKGELFF
TGTGCCAGCAGCCAAGAAGTCCCGGTTGTTTCCAAAGGGGAGCTGTTTTTT
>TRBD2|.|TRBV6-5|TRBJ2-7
CASRSGGHSYEQYF
TGTGCCAGCCGTAGCGGGGGGCACTCCTACGAGCAGTACTTC
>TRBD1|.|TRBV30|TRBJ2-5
CAWSTGQGQETQYF
TGTGCCTGGAGTACGGGACAGGGTCAAGAGACCCAGTACTTC
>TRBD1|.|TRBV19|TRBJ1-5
CASSSRDRENQPQHF
TGTGCCAGTAGTAGCCGAGACAGGGAGAATCAGCCCCAGCATTTT
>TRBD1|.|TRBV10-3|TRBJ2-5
CAISDPGQGLETQYF
TGTGCCATCAGTGACCCGGGACAGGGGTTGGAGACCCAGTACTTC
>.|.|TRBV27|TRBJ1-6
CASSLEGLDSPLHF
TGTGCCAGCAGTTTAGAGGGTTTGGATTCACCCCTCCACTTT
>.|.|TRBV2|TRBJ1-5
CASRHAGREDQPQHF
TGTGCCAGCAGACACGCCGGCCGCGAGGATCAGCCCCAGCATTTT
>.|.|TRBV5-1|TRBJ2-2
CASSFPESNTGELFF
TGCGCCAGCAGCTTCCCGGAGTCGAACACCGGGGAGCTGTTTTTT
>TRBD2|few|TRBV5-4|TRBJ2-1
CASSSPGTSGRSSYNEQFF
TGTGCCAGCAGCTCCCCCGGGACTAGCGGAAGGAGCTCCTACAATGAGCAGTTCTTC
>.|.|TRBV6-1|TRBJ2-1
CASSEARRAHNEQFF
TGTGCCAGCAGTGAAGCCCGCAGGGCCCACAATGAGCAGTTCTTC
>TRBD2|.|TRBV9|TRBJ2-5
CASSVAVRGGPGETQYF
TGTGCCAGCAGCGTAGCAGTTCGGGGGGGGCCAGGAGAGACCCAGTACTTC
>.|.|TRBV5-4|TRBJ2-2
CASSSFRGSTGELFF
TGTGCCAGCAGCTCCTTTAGGGGTAGCACCGGGGAGCTGTTTTTT
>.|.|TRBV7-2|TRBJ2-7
CASSQPSGYEQYF
TGTGCCAGCAGCCAACCTTCAGGCTACGAGCAGTACTTC
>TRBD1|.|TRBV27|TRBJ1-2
CASSFTKQGVYGYTF
TGTGCCAGCAGTTTCACCAAACAGGGGGTCTATGGCTACACCTTC
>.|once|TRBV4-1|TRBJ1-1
CASSQVLSAGATEAFF
TGCGCCAGCAGCCAAGTACTTTCGGCAGGGGCCACTGAAGCTTTCTTT
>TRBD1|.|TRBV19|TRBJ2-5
CASSIFGQGETQYF
TGTGCCAGTAGTATTTTCGGACAGGGGGAGACCCAGTACTTC
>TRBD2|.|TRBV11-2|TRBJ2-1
CASSLGGGAINEQFF
TGTGCCAGCAGCTTAGGCGGGGGGGCGATCAATGAGCAGTTCTTC
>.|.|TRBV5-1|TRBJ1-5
CASSLSPGEPQHF
TGCGCCAGCAGCTTGTCGCCAGGGGAGCCCCAGCATTTT
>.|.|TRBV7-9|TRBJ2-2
CASSSNPPRAKTGELFF
TGTGCCAGCAGCTCAAACCCCCCGAGGGCCAAGACCGGGGAGCTGTTTTTT
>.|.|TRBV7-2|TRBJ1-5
CASSLAQGGPWPQHF
TGTGCCAGCAGCTTAGCGCAGGGAGGCCCCTGGCCCCAGCATTTT
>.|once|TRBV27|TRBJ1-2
CASSFRDLANGYTF
TGTGCCAGCAGTTTCAGGGATTTGGCAAATGGCTACACCTTC
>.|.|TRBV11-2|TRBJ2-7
CASSLRGGTTYEQYF
TGTGCCAGCAGCCTTAGAGGGGGGACTACCTACGAGCAGTACTTC
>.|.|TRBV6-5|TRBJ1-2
CASSLQGRANYGYTF
TGTGCCAGCAGTCTTCAGGGGAGGGCTAACTATGGCTACACCTTC
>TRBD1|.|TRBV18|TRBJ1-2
CASTQSRGLAGYTF
TGTGCCAGCACTCAATCGAGGGGGCTGGCTGGCTACACCTTC
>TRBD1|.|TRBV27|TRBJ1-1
CASTLTGGRTEAFF
TGTGCCAGCACCTTGACAGGGGGCCGGACTGAAGCTTTCTTT
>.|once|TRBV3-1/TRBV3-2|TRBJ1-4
CASNDGEGVNEKLFF
TGTGCCAGCAACGACGGGGAGGGGGTTAATGAAAAACTGTTTTTT
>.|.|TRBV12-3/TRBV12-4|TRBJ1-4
CASSFANEKLFF
TGTGCCAGCAGTTTCGCTAATGAAAAACTGTTTTTT
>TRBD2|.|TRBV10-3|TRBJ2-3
CAISDSGSRTDTQYF
TGTGCCATCAGCGATAGCGGGAGTAGAACAGATACGCAGTATTTT
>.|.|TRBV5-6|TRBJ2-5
CASSFNQETQYF
TGTGCCAGCAGTTTCAACCAAGAGACCCAGTACTTC
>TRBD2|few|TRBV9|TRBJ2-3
CASSERDLDTDTQYF
TGTGCCAGCAGCGAGCGGGACTTAGACACAGATACGCAGTATTTT
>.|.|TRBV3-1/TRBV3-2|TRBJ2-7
CARRTGAYEQYF
TGTGCCAGACGCACAGGAGCCTACGAGCAGTACTTC
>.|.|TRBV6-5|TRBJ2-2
CASSYSMAVVRELFF
TGTGCCAGCAGTTACTCGATGGCCGTTGTTCGGGAGCTGTTTTTT
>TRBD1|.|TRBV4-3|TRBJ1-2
CASSQLNDRGWDYGYTF
TGCGCCAGCAGCCAACTAAATGACAGGGGGTGGGACTATGGCTACACCTTC
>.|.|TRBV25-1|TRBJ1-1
CASSGGRGNTEAFF
TGTGCCAGCAGCGGGGGGCGAGGGAACACTGAAGCTTTCTTT
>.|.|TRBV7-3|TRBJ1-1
CASRRNVGQETEAFF
TGTGCCAGCAGACGCAACGTGGGGCAAGAGACTGAAGCTTTCTTT
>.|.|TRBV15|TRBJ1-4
CATSRDRRQKEKLFF
TGTGCCACCAGCAGAGATAGGAGACAGAAGGAAAAACTGTTTTTT
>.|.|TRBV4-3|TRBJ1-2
CASSQGSYGYYGYTF
TGCGCCAGCAGCCAAGGTTCTTACGGGTACTATGGCTACACCTTC